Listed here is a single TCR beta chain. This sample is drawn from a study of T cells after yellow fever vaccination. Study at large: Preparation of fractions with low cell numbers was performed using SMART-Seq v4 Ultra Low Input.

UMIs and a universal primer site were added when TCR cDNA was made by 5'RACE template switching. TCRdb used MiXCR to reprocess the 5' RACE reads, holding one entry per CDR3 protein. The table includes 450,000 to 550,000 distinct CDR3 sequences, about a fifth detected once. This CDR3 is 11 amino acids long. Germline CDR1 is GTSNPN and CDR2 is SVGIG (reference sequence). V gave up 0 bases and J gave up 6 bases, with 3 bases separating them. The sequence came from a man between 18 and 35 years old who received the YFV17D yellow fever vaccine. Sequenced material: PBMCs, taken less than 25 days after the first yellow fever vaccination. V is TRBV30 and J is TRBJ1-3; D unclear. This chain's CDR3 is CAWSVTNTIYF. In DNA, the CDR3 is TGTGCCTGGAGTGTTACAAACACCATATATTTT.